These T cell receptor beta chains were read from a single sample in a study of Ad26.COV2.S vaccination and SARS-CoV-2 variants. This table comes from immunoSEQ multiplex PCR, and its TCRdb copy is limited to in-frame clones, with some not included. The table includes about 350,000 clones, about 88% detected once. The material was peripheral blood, obtained in a trial of Ad26.COV2.S vaccine versus placebo. The receptors stem from a person aged 18-60 years who received the Ad26.COV2.S COVID-19 vaccine or a placebo. Each CDR3 is given with its conserved first and last residue. Each record gives: clone size, V gene, J gene, D gene, CDR3 DNA, CDR3 protein. D genes are given only for firm matches. Rows may omit the clone size; those that give it use once, few, many or a size class.

NA	TRBV4-3	TRBJ2-1	NA	TGCGCCAGCAGCCAGGGGGGCCCCGCGGGAACCTACAATGAGCAGTTCTTC	CASSQGGPAGTYNEQFF
NA	TRBV24-1	TRBJ2-5	NA	TGTGCCACCAGTGATCCTCGGGGCTTACAAGAGACCCAGTACTTC	CATSDPRGLQETQYF
NA	TRBV11-2	TRBJ2-7	NA	TGTGCCAGCAGCCCCCTCGGCGAGCAGTACTTC	CASSPLGEQYF
once	TRBV28	TRBJ1-2	TRBD1	TGTGCCAGCAGTCCCAGTAGGACAGGGCTCGTGGGGTATGGCTACACCTTC	CASSPSRTGLVGYGYTF
NA	TRBV6-5	TRBJ1-2	NA	TGTGCCAGCAGTTACAGTCGGGGTCGGGCCTATGGCTACACCTTC	CASSYSRGRAYGYTF
few	TRBV27	TRBJ1-5	NA	TGTGCCAGCAGTTTGGCATGGGGGAATCAGCCCCAGCATTTT	CASSLAWGNQPQHF
NA	TRBV5-1	TRBJ2-4	NA	TGCGCCAGCAGCTCTGGACAAGAACTAGCCAAAAACATTCAGTACTTC	CASSSGQELAKNIQYF
NA	TRBV30	TRBJ1-3	NA	TGTGCCTGGAGTGTCTCTTCTGGAAACACCATATATTTT	CAWSVSSGNTIYF
NA	TRBV4-3	TRBJ1-6	NA	TGCGCCAGCAGCCGTGGGGAAGGGGCTTCACCCCTCCACTTT	CASSRGEGASPLHF
NA	TRBV11-3	TRBJ2-2	NA	TGTGCCAGCAGCTCAAGAGCCGGGGGACACACCGGGGAGCTGTTTTTT	CASSSRAGGHTGELFF
NA	TRBV7-2	TRBJ2-3	NA	TGTGCCAGCAGCTTAGATCGGGCCCGTGCGCAGTATTTT	CASSLDRARAQYF
NA	TRBV27	TRBJ2-7	NA	TGTGCCAGCAGGGGCAATCTGGACTACGAGCAGTACTTC	CASRGNLDYEQYF
NA	TRBV6-6	TRBJ1-2	NA	TGTGCCAGCGAGGATGCCCAGCGTGGGGGGAATGGCTACACCTTC	CASEDAQRGGNGYTF
NA	TRBV7-2	TRBJ2-7	NA	TGTGCCAGCAGTCTTTCCGGCTACGAGCAGTACTTC	CASSLSGYEQYF
NA	TRBV7-3	TRBJ1-3	TRBD1	TGTGCCAGCAGCCCGTTACAGGGGTTGTCTGGAAACACCATATATTTT	CASSPLQGLSGNTIYF
NA	TRBV19	TRBJ2-2	NA	TGTGCCAGCGGGTTCTTAACGGTGAACACCGGGGAGCTGTTTTTT	CASGFLTVNTGELFF
NA	TRBV7-9	TRBJ1-2	NA	TGTGCCAGCAGCTTAAGCGCGGGGGGCAGCTATGGCTACACCTTC	CASSLSAGGSYGYTF
once	TRBV3-1/TRBV3-2	TRBJ1-2	NA	TGTGCCAGCAGCCAATTCTTAGCTGTGGTGGCAAGGGCCCGAGAAGGCTACACCTTC	CASSQFLAVVARAREGYTF
NA	TRBV19	TRBJ2-5	NA	TGTGCCAGTAGTATCTTCGGAGAGACCCAGTACTTC	CASSIFGETQYF
NA	TRBV10-3	TRBJ2-7	NA	TGTGCCATTACCCCGACCGAAAGCTCCTACGAGCAGTACTTC	CAITPTESSYEQYF
NA	TRBV28	TRBJ2-2	NA	TGTGCCAGCAGTTCAATACAGGGCTCCGGGGAGCTGTTTTTT	CASSSIQGSGELFF
NA	TRBV9	TRBJ1-6	NA	TGTGCCAGCAGCGTAGATGTGGCTAGCTCCTATAATTCACCCCTCCACTTT	CASSVDVASSYNSPLHF
NA	TRBV30	TRBJ2-3	NA	TGTGCCTGGAGTAGGCTTTCCACAGATACGCAGTATTTT	CAWSRLSTDTQYF
NA	TRBV4-2	TRBJ1-1	TRBD1	TGTGCCAGCAGCCAAGGACAGGGAGGAATGAACACTGAAGCTTTCTTT	CASSQGQGGMNTEAFF
once	TRBV7-3	TRBJ1-5	NA	TGTGCCAGCAGCTCAGGAGGGGGCAATCAGCCCCAGCATTTT	CASSSGGGNQPQHF
NA	TRBV27	TRBJ2-1	TRBD1	TGTGCCAGCAGTTTATCCTTTGGACAGGGGAATCCCAATGAGCAGTTCTTC	CASSLSFGQGNPNEQFF
NA	TRBV20-1	TRBJ2-5	NA	TGCGGACTCCGGAGATGGGAGACCCAGTACTTC	CGLRRWETQYF
NA	TRBV19	TRBJ2-5	NA	TGTGCCAGTTCCGCTTCGGGGGCGTACCAAGAGACCCAGTACTTC	CASSASGAYQETQYF
NA	TRBV7-9	TRBJ2-7	TRBD2	TGTGCCAGCAGTTCAAACTTAGCGGGGGGAAACTACGAGCAGTACTTC	CASSSNLAGGNYEQYF
NA	TRBV5-6	TRBJ2-7	TRBD1	TGTGCCAGCAGCTCACAGGGACAGGGTCTAGGGGAGCAGTACTTC	CASSSQGQGLGEQYF
NA	TRBV11-2	TRBJ2-1	NA	TGTGCCAGCAGCTTTCTTACTAGTAGCGCCTACAATGAGCAGTTCTTC	CASSFLTSSAYNEQFF
NA	TRBV6-5	TRBJ1-5	NA	TGTGCCAGCAGTTACCCGTCACAGAGCAATCAGCCCCAGCATTTT	CASSYPSQSNQPQHF
many	TRBV21-1	TRBJ2-7	NA	TGTGCCAGCAGCAAGAAACAGCCCGACGGGTCCTACGAGCAGTACTTC	CASSKKQPDGSYEQYF
NA	TRBV6-6	TRBJ2-5	TRBD1	TGTGCCAGCAGTCGTCCGACAGGGCGAAGGGGGGAGACCCAGTACTTC	CASSRPTGRRGETQYF
once	TRBV7-8	TRBJ1-6	NA	TGTGCCAGCAGCATCGGGACTCTAAATTCACCCCTCCACTTT	CASSIGTLNSPLHF
NA	TRBV3-1/TRBV3-2	TRBJ2-7	TRBD2	TGTGCCAGCAGCCCTCGCCCTAGCGGGGGCGGGGAGCAGTACTTC	CASSPRPSGGGEQYF
NA	TRBV30	TRBJ1-2	TRBD1	TGTGCCTGGAGTCTTACCGGGACAGGGGACTATGGCTACACCTTC	CAWSLTGTGDYGYTF
NA	TRBV20-1	TRBJ2-1	TRBD2	TGCAGTGCTAGTAACCTAGCGGGGACGACCCTGTACAATGAGCAGTTCTTC	CSASNLAGTTLYNEQFF
NA	TRBV27	TRBJ1-1	NA	TGTGCCAGCAGTTTTGGGTACACTGAAGCTTTCTTT	CASSFGYTEAFF
once	TRBV9	TRBJ2-2	TRBD2	TGTGCCAGCAGCGTCCCTCGGCAAACGGGACTAGGAAACGGGGAGCTGTTTTTT	CASSVPRQTGLGNGELFF
once	TRBV28	TRBJ1-2	NA	TGTGCCAGCCGGGGACAAAACTATGGCTACACCTTC	CASRGQNYGYTF
once	TRBV3-1/TRBV3-2	TRBJ1-2	NA	TGTGCCAGCAGCCAAGTTGGCTATTGGGACGGTGAATTCTATGGCTACACCTTC	CASSQVGYWDGEFYGYTF
NA	TRBV4-1	TRBJ2-3	NA	TGCGCCAGCAGCCAAGATCGGATGGATACGCAGTATTTT	CASSQDRMDTQYF
NA	TRBV28	TRBJ2-3	TRBD2	TGTGCCAGCAGCGAGGGACTAGCGGGGACAGATACGCAGTATTTT	CASSEGLAGTDTQYF
NA	TRBV9	TRBJ1-6	TRBD1	TGTGCCAGCAGCGCCCTGACAGGGAACAATTCACCCCTCCACTTT	CASSALTGNNSPLHF
NA	TRBV18	TRBJ2-7	TRBD1	TGTGCCAGCTCACCACGGGGGACAGGGGTCTACGAGCAGTACTTC	CASSPRGTGVYEQYF
once	TRBV11-3	TRBJ2-6	TRBD1	TGTGCCAGCAGCATGGGACAGGGAAAATCTGGGGCCAACGTCCTGACTTTC	CASSMGQGKSGANVLTF
NA	TRBV28	TRBJ1-2	TRBD1	TGTGCCAGCAGAGACAGGGACTTATATGGCTACACCTTC	CASRDRDLYGYTF
NA	TRBV6-5	TRBJ2-1	NA	TGTGCCAGCAGGGACAGTGGAGTACAAAATGAGCAGTTCTTC	CASRDSGVQNEQFF
NA	TRBV5-4	TRBJ1-4	NA	TGTGCCAGCAGCTGGGATAGGGACCGGGAAAAACTGTTTTTT	CASSWDRDREKLFF
NA	TRBV7-3	TRBJ2-4	NA	TGTGCCAGCAGCTCGTCTGGACTTAGCATTCAGTACTTC	CASSSSGLSIQYF
NA	TRBV5-1	TRBJ2-2	TRBD2	TGCGCCAGCAGCTGGGAACCGGGACTAGCGAGAAACACCGGGGAGCTGTTTTTT	CASSWEPGLARNTGELFF
NA	TRBV7-6	TRBJ2-5	NA	TGTGCCAGCACCTTAGTGGGGGCCCCGTTCGAGACCCAGTACTTC	CASTLVGAPFETQYF
NA	TRBV7-9	TRBJ2-5	NA	TGTGCCAGCAGCTTAGGTGTCTGGGAGGAGACCCAGTACTTC	CASSLGVWEETQYF
NA	TRBV7-8	TRBJ2-5	NA	TGTGCCAGCAGCTTAGCGCACAAAGAGACCCAGTACTTC	CASSLAHKETQYF